The clone carrying this TCR beta chain turned up a few times. Its target is not known. Unfractionated whole blood was the source from which total RNA was extracted. This sample is drawn from a study of human T cells and chemical hapten exposure. Study background: Small pooled library volume differences mainly caused per-sample TCR yield variation. General study results and limits: Unchanged with DPC sensitization were TCRs above 1 in 1000 frequency.

The study used a library that attached unique molecular identifiers to individual cDNA molecules. TCRdb independently ran MiXCR on the 5' RACE reads; one entry per CDR3 protein. The table records 70,000 to 85,000 distinct CDR3 sequences, roughly 15% of them present only once. This TCR came from a female donor in good health.

CDR3 sequence reads: CSGRGQPNNEKLFF. CDR3 in DNA: TGCAGTGGGAGGGGACAGCCGAATAATGAAAAACTGTTTTTT. J is TRBJ1-4 and V is TRBV20-1; 7 nucleotides line up with TRBD1. The J segment lost 4 bases and the V segment lost 7 bases, leaving 9 bases of the junction unmatched. The germline V gene has CDR1 DFQATT and CDR2 SNEGSKA (reference sequence). The CDR3 runs 14 residues.